This is a list of T cell receptor beta chains from one sample in a study of shared clonotypes between healthy human individuals. Measured with immunoSEQ multiplex PCR; TCRdb has only the in-frame clones, and not every one. The table lists 2 million to 2.5 million clones, under 97% of them singletons, with approximately 0.13% in the top ten. The sequenced sample was naive CD4+ T cells sorted from blood. The receptor source for this set is a man between 18 and 35 years old in good health. Each CDR3 is given with its conserved first and last residue. D genes are given only for firm matches. Rows may omit the clone size; those that give it use once, few, many or a size class.

size: NA; V: TRBV28; length: 15; J: TRBJ1-6; D: NA; DNA: TGTGCCACCACCACACCGGGACCGCAAAATTCACCCCTCCACTTT; CDR3: CATTTPGPQNSPLHF
size: NA; V: TRBV6-4; length: 15; J: TRBJ2-1; D: NA; DNA: TGTGCCAGGAAGTGGACTCTTAGCTCCTACAATGAGCAGTTCTTC; CDR3: CARKWTLSSYNEQFF
size: NA; V: TRBV4-1; length: 16; J: TRBJ2-7; D: TRBD1; DNA: TGCGCCAGCAGCCAACAGTGGACAGGGCCATCCTACGAGCAGTACTTC; CDR3: CASSQQWTGPSYEQYF
size: few; V: TRBV18; length: 14; J: TRBJ2-7; D: NA; DNA: TGTGCCAGCTCACCGGGGCGAAACTCCTACGAGCAGTACTTC; CDR3: CASSPGRNSYEQYF
size: NA; V: TRBV18; length: 14; J: TRBJ1-3; D: TRBD1; DNA: TGTGCCAGCTCACCCGGACAGGGGGGAAACACCATATATTTT; CDR3: CASSPGQGGNTIYF
size: NA; V: TRBV19; length: 18; J: TRBJ2-6; D: TRBD1; DNA: TGTGCCAGTAGTCCCCGGGACAGGGGCCCCTCTGGGGCCAACGTCCTGACTTTC; CDR3: CASSPRDRGPSGANVLTF
size: NA; V: TRBV10-3; length: 16; J: TRBJ1-1; D: TRBD1; DNA: TGTGCCATCAGTGAGGGGAGACAGGGATTGGCCACTGAAGCTTTCTTT; CDR3: CAISEGRQGLATEAFF
size: NA; V: TRBV19; length: 15; J: TRBJ1-6; D: TRBD1; DNA: TGTGCCAGTAGTACCCGACAGGGCTCTAATTCACCCCTCCACTTT; CDR3: CASSTRQGSNSPLHF
size: NA; V: TRBV6-6; length: 16; J: TRBJ2-5; D: TRBD2; DNA: TGTGCCAGCAGTTACTCTGGACTAGTCGGTGACGGGACCCAGTACTTC; CDR3: CASSYSGLVGDGTQYF
size: NA; V: TRBV7-2; length: 15; J: TRBJ1-5; D: NA; DNA: TGTGCCAGCAGCTTAGGTTCGGGAACTAATCAGCCCCAGCATTTT; CDR3: CASSLGSGTNQPQHF
size: NA; V: TRBV7-6; length: 16; J: TRBJ2-2; D: TRBD1; DNA: TGTGCCAGCAGCTCTGGGACAGGTGACAACACCGGGGAGCTGTTTTTT; CDR3: CASSSGTGDNTGELFF
size: few; V: TRBV5-1; length: 14; J: TRBJ1-6; D: NA; DNA: TGCGCCAGCAGCTTGGGGCGCTTCGTTGGACCCCTCCACTTT; CDR3: CASSLGRFVGPLHF
size: NA; V: TRBV7-2; length: 16; J: TRBJ2-7; D: NA; DNA: TGTGCCAGCAGCCCCCCGGCGGGGTGGTCGGGGAACGAGCAGTACTTC; CDR3: CASSPPAGWSGNEQYF
size: NA; V: TRBV7-9; length: 15; J: TRBJ1-4; D: TRBD1; DNA: TGTGCCAGCAGCTTAGAGGGGGCTGGTAATGAAAAACTGTTTTTT; CDR3: CASSLEGAGNEKLFF
size: NA; V: TRBV6-5; length: 15; J: TRBJ1-3; D: NA; DNA: TGTGCCAGCAGTTACGGCGGAGTCCCTGGAAACACCATATATTTT; CDR3: CASSYGGVPGNTIYF
size: NA; V: TRBV7-8; length: 15; J: TRBJ2-1; D: NA; DNA: TGTGCCAGCAGCTTATACCGGGGTTCCTACAATGAGCAGTTCTTC; CDR3: CASSLYRGSYNEQFF
size: NA; V: TRBV13; length: 15; J: TRBJ1-2; D: NA; DNA: TGTGCCAGCAGCTCTACAGCGAGTTTTATCTATGGCTACACCTTC; CDR3: CASSSTASFIYGYTF
size: NA; V: TRBV7-2; length: 13; J: TRBJ2-7; D: NA; DNA: TGTGCCAGCAGCCCGGAGTACGGGGGCGAGCAGTACTTC; CDR3: CASSPEYGGEQYF
size: NA; V: TRBV7-8; length: 16; J: TRBJ2-7; D: TRBD1; DNA: TGTGCCAGCAGCTTAGAGGGTAGGGGACAGGGCTACGAGCAGTACTTC; CDR3: CASSLEGRGQGYEQYF
size: NA; V: TRBV4-3; length: 18; J: TRBJ2-3; D: TRBD2; DNA: TGCGCCAGCAGCCGAGGTTGGACGACTAGCGCCGACACAGATACGCAGTATTTT; CDR3: CASSRGWTTSADTDTQYF
size: NA; V: TRBV29-1; length: 18; J: TRBJ2-1; D: TRBD1; DNA: TGCAGCGTTGAAGATTGGGACAGGGGGCAAGGAGCGTGGAATGAGCAGTTCTTC; CDR3: CSVEDWDRGQGAWNEQFF
size: NA; V: TRBV7-8; length: 15; J: TRBJ2-5; D: TRBD1; DNA: TGTGCCAGCAGCAAGATACAGGGGGCCCAAGAGACCCAGTACTTC; CDR3: CASSKIQGAQETQYF
size: NA; V: TRBV11-2; length: 15; J: TRBJ2-4; D: TRBD1; DNA: TGTGCCAGCAGCGAAGGGGGCGCGGGCAAAAACATTCAGTACTTC; CDR3: CASSEGGAGKNIQYF
size: few; V: TRBV6-1; length: 14; J: TRBJ2-7; D: NA; DNA: TGTGCCAGCAGGGAGGGACTTTTGGCAGCCGAGCAGTACTTC; CDR3: CASREGLLAAEQYF
size: NA; V: TRBV6-1; length: 17; J: TRBJ1-5; D: NA; DNA: TGTGCCAGCAGTGAAGTGACCGATTCCCTTCGCAATCAGCCCCAGCATTTT; CDR3: CASSEVTDSLRNQPQHF
size: NA; V: TRBV9; length: 16; J: TRBJ2-7; D: NA; DNA: TGTGCCAGCAGCGTAGGAGAGCAGGTGGCCGCCTACGAGCAGTACTTC; CDR3: CASSVGEQVAAYEQYF
size: NA; V: TRBV5-6; length: 14; J: TRBJ1-2; D: TRBD1; DNA: TGTGCCAGCAGCCCGGTCCAGGGGGGCTATGGCTACACCTTC; CDR3: CASSPVQGGYGYTF
size: NA; V: TRBV29-1; length: 13; J: TRBJ1-2; D: NA; DNA: TGCAGCGTCTCGTCGGGGAGCCACTATGGCTACACCTTC; CDR3: CSVSSGSHYGYTF
size: once; V: TRBV29-1; length: 12; J: TRBJ2-7; D: NA; DNA: TGCAGCGTTGATGTCGGGCCTGGCGAGCAGTACTTC; CDR3: CSVDVGPGEQYF
size: NA; V: TRBV4-1; length: 16; J: TRBJ1-1; D: NA; DNA: TGCGCCAGCAGCCAAGACGTTTCGGACCTTTTGGCTGAAGCTTTCTTT; CDR3: CASSQDVSDLLAEAFF
size: NA; V: TRBV6-5; length: 15; J: TRBJ2-3; D: TRBD1; DNA: TGTGCCAGCATGGGCTCGGGACAGGGCACAGATACGCAGTATTTT; CDR3: CASMGSGQGTDTQYF
size: NA; V: TRBV5-1; length: 14; J: TRBJ2-5; D: NA; DNA: TGCGCCAGCAGCTTGTCTCAGGGTGGGGAGACCCAGTACTTC; CDR3: CASSLSQGGETQYF
size: NA; V: TRBV6-1; length: 16; J: TRBJ2-1; D: TRBD2; DNA: TGTGCCAGCAGTGAACGTTTGGGACTAGCGAACAATGAGCAGTTCTTC; CDR3: CASSERLGLANNEQFF
size: NA; V: TRBV5-4; length: 13; J: TRBJ2-3; D: NA; DNA: TGTGCCAGCAGCTTGCCCTTGGCGGATACGCAGTATTTT; CDR3: CASSLPLADTQYF
size: NA; V: TRBV11-2; length: 17; J: TRBJ2-6; D: TRBD2; DNA: TGTGCCAGCAGCCCGAGACTAGCCGTCGCCGGGGCCAACGTCCTGACTTTC; CDR3: CASSPRLAVAGANVLTF
size: NA; V: TRBV7-2; length: 17; J: TRBJ2-1; D: TRBD2; DNA: TGTGCCAGCAGCCCGCCCGGACTAGCGGGAGGGGGGAATGAGCAGTTCTTC; CDR3: CASSPPGLAGGGNEQFF
size: NA; V: TRBV7-9; length: 14; J: TRBJ1-5; D: NA; DNA: TGTGCCAGCAGCGATGACAGCTACAATCAGCCCCAGCATTTT; CDR3: CASSDDSYNQPQHF
size: NA; V: TRBV28; length: 14; J: TRBJ2-5; D: TRBD1; DNA: TGTGCCAGCAGTTCCGACAGGGGGCGAGAGACCCAGTACTTC; CDR3: CASSSDRGRETQYF
size: NA; V: TRBV11-1; length: 14; J: TRBJ1-6; D: NA; DNA: TGTGCCAGCAGCTTAGGTTTCTTGGATTCACCCCTCCACTTT; CDR3: CASSLGFLDSPLHF
size: NA; V: TRBV5-1; length: 15; J: TRBJ1-2; D: NA; DNA: TGCGCCAGCAGCTTGGGGTCGAATCTTAACTATGGCTACACCTTC; CDR3: CASSLGSNLNYGYTF
size: NA; V: TRBV7-8; length: 12; J: TRBJ2-3; D: NA; DNA: TGTGCCAGCAGCTTGGATCGAGATACGCAGTATTTT; CDR3: CASSLDRDTQYF